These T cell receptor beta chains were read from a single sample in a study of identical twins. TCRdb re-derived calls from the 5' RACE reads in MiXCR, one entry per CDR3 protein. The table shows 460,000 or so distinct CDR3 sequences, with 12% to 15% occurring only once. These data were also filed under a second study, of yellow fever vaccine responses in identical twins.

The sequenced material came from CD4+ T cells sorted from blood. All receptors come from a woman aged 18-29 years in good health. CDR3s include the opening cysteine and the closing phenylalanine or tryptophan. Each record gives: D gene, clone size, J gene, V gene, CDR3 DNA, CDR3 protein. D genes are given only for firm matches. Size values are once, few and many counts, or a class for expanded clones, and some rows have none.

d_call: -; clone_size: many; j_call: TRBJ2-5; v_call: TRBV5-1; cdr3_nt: TGTGCCAGCAGCTTAAGTGGGGGAGGCGAGACCCAGTACTTC; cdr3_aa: CASSLSGGGETQYF
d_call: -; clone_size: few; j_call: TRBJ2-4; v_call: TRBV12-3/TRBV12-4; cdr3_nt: TGTGCCAGCAGTCCCCTCGGGAAGAACATACTAGCCAAAAACATTCAGTACTTC; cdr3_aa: CASSPLGKNILAKNIQYF
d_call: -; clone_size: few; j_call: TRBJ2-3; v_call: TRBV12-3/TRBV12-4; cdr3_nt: TGTGCCAGCAGTCCTCGGCTGTGGGATACGCAGTATTTT; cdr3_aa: CASSPRLWDTQYF
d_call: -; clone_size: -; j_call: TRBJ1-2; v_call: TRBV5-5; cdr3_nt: TGTGCCAGCAGCTTCGACCTACCTAACTATGGCTACACCTTC; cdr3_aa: CASSFDLPNYGYTF
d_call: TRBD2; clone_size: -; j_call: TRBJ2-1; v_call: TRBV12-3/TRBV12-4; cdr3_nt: TGTGCCAGCAGTTTAGCAGGCCTAGCGGGAGGAAAGCGGTTCTTC; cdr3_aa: CASSLAGLAGGKRFF
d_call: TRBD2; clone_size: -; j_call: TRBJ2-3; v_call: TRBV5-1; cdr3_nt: TGCGCCAGCAGACGAGCTAGCGGGGTAGGCACAGATACGCAGTATTTT; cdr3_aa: CASRRASGVGTDTQYF
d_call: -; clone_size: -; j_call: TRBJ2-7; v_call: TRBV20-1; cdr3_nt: TGCAGTGCTAGACCCCCCCAATTGCGGGAGCAGTACTTC; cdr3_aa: CSARPPQLREQYF
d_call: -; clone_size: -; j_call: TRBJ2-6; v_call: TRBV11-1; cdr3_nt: TGTGCCAGCAGCTCACTAAAGGGTTTGGGGGGCTCTGGGGCCAACGTCCTGACTTTC; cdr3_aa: CASSSLKGLGGSGANVLTF
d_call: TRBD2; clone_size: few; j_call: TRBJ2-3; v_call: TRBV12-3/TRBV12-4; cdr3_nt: TGTGCCAGCAGCCGACAGGTTCGACTAGCGGGAGTAACAGATACGCAGTATTTT; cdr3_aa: CASSRQVRLAGVTDTQYF
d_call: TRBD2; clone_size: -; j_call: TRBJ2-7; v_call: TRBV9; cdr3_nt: TGTGCCAGCAGCAGATCGAGCGGGAGAGTTGTCGAGCAGTACTTC; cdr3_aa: CASSRSSGRVVEQYF
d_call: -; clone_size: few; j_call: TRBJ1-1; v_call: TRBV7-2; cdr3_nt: TGTGCCAGCAGCTTAATACTCGGACAGAACACTGAAGCTTTCTTT; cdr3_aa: CASSLILGQNTEAFF
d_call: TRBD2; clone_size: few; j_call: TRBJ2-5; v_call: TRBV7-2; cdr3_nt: TGTGCCAGCAGCCCCATGGGGCGGGAGGGCCGGGAGACCCAGTACTTC; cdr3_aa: CASSPMGREGRETQYF
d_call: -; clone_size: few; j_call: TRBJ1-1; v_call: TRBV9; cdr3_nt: TGTGCCAGCAGCGTAGTGGGACACACGAACACTGAAGCTTTCTTT; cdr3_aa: CASSVVGHTNTEAFF
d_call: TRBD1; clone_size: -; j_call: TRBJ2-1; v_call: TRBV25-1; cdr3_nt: TGTGCCAGCAGTGAATATTCAGGGGGCGTAGTCAATGAGCAGTTCTTC; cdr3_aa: CASSEYSGGVVNEQFF
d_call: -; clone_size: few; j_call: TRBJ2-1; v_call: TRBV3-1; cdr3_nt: TGTGCCAGCAACAAGGGGGGGGCTCCTAACAATGAGCAGTTCTTC; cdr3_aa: CASNKGGAPNNEQFF
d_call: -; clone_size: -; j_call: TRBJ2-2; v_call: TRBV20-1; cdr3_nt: TGCAGTGCTCCCACCCCAGGGACCGGGGAGCTGTTTTTT; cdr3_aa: CSAPTPGTGELFF
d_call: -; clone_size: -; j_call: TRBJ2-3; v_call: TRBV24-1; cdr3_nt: TGTGCCACCAGTGATTACTCCGATACGCAGTATTTT; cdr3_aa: CATSDYSDTQYF
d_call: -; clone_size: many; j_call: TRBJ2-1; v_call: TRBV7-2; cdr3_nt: TGTGCCAGCAGCCCTAGCCCTCTCAATGAGCAGTTCTTC; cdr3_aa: CASSPSPLNEQFF
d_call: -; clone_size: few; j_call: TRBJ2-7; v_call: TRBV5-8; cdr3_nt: TGTGCCAGCAGCCAACGGCTAGCGAGCGAGCAGTACTTC; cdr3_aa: CASSQRLASEQYF
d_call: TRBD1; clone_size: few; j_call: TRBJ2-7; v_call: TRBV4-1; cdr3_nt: TGCGCCAGCAGCCTCACGGACAGGGAAACCTACGAGCAGTACTTC; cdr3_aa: CASSLTDRETYEQYF
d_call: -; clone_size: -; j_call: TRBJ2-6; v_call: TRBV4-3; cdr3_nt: TGCGCCAGCAGCCAAGATAGGGCGGCCAATTCTGGGGCCAACGTCCTGACTTTC; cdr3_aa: CASSQDRAANSGANVLTF
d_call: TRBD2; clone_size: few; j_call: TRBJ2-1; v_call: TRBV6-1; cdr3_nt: TGTGCCAGCAGTCCTAGCGGGACCCCCCGCAATGAGCAGTTCTTC; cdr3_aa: CASSPSGTPRNEQFF
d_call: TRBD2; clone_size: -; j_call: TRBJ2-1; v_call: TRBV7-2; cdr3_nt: TGTGCCAGCAGCTTAGCGGCGGGGGGGCTCTACAATGAGCAGTTCTTC; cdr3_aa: CASSLAAGGLYNEQFF
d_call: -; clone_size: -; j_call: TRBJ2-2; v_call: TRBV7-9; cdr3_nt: TGTGCCATAAAGGACAGACATATGACCGGGGAGCTGTTTTTT; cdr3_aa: CAIKDRHMTGELFF
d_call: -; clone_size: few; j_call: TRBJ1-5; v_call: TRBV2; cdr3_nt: TGTGCCAGCAGTGAAGCGGGGGGAATTCAGCCCCAGCATTTT; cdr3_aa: CASSEAGGIQPQHF
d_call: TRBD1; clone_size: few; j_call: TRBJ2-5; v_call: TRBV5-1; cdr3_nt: TGCGCCAGCAGACGACAGGGGGCCGAGACCCAGTACTTC; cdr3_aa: CASRRQGAETQYF
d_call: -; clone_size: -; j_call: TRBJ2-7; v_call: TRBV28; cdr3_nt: TGTGCCAGCAGTTCCCCAGGAACGGCGGGACGCTACGAGCAGTACTTC; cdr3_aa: CASSSPGTAGRYEQYF
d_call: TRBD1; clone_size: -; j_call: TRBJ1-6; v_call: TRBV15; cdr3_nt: TGTGCCACCAGCGTCCGGGACAGGAATTCACCCCTCCACTTT; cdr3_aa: CATSVRDRNSPLHF
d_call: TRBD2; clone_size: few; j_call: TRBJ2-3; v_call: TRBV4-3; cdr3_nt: TGCGCCAGCAGCCAAACTAGCGGGACCTCAGATACGCAGTATTTT; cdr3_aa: CASSQTSGTSDTQYF
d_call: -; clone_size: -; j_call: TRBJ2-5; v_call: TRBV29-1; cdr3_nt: TGCAGCGTGAGTCTTGGGCTAGCACAAGAGACCCAGTACTTC; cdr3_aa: CSVSLGLAQETQYF
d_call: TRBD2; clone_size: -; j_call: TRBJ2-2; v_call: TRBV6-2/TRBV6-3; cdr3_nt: TGTGCCAGCAGTTTATTCGGACTAGCGGGAGGAGCGAACACCGGGGAGCTGTTTTTT; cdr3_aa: CASSLFGLAGGANTGELFF
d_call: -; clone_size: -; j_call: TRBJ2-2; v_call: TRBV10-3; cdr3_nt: TGTGCCATCAGTGTGGGTGGGAACACCGGGGAGCTGTTTTTT; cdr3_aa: CAISVGGNTGELFF
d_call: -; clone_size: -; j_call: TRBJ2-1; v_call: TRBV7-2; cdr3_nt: TGTGCCAGCACCTCGATTCCGAGCCGTAAGCAGTTCTTC; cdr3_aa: CASTSIPSRKQFF
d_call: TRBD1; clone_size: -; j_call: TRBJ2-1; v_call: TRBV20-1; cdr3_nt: TGCAGTGCTAGCCCCCGACAGGGACCCTACAATGAGCAGTTCTTC; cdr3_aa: CSASPRQGPYNEQFF
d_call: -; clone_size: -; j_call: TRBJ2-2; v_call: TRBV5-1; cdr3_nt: TGCGCCAGCAGCTTGAAAGACAAACTGAACACCGGGGAGCTGTTTTTT; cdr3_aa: CASSLKDKLNTGELFF
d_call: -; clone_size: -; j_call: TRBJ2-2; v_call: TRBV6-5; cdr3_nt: TGTGCCAGCAGTTACCTGGCCGGCGGGGAGCTGTTTTTT; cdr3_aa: CASSYLAGGELFF
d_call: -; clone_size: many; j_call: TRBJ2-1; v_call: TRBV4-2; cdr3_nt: TGTGCCAGCAGCCGACGGGGGTCGGACTACAATGAGCAGTTCTTC; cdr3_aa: CASSRRGSDYNEQFF
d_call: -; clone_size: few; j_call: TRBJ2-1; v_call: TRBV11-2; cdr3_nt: TGTGCCAGCCGGCGTGCGGGTGGGTCCTACAATGAGCAGTTCTTC; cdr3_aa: CASRRAGGSYNEQFF
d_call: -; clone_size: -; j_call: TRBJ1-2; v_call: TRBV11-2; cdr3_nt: TGTGCCAGCAGCGTTAACTATGGCTACACCTTC; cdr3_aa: CASSVNYGYTF
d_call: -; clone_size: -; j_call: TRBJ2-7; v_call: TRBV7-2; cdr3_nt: TGTGCCAGCAGCTTAGGCCGCCCGGGAGCCGGGTACGAGCAGTACTTC; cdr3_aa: CASSLGRPGAGYEQYF
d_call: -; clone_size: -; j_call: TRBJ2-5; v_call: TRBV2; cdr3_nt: TGTGCCAGCACCCACGGGGGGCTAAGAATCCAAGAGACCCAGTACTTC; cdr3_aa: CASTHGGLRIQETQYF